Each of the 27 T cell receptor beta chains below was sequenced from the same sample in a study of T cell responses to AZD1222 COVID-19 vaccine. The protocol was immunoSEQ multiplex PCR, while the TCRdb copy is restricted to in-frame clones and leaves out a portion. This sample has about 180,000 clones, with approximately 90% found just once. The source material was peripheral blood, sampled on day 0 of AZD1222 vaccination. Receptors were obtained from an adult in good health.

This chain links TRBV27 with TRBJ2-2; TRBD2 matches at 12 bases. The CDR3 is 19 residues long. After removal of 2 bases from V and 9 bases from J, the junction contained 16 bases not matched to a gene. Germline V gives CDR1 MNHEY, CDR2 SMNVEV (reference sequence). CDR3 protein: CASSLNPGLTSGSQRELFF. Here the CDR3 DNA reads TGTGCCAGCAGTTTAAACCCCGGTCTGACTAGCGGGAGTCAGAGGGAGCTGTTTTTT.

This chain connects TRBV7-8 to TRBJ1-2; D perhaps matches TRBD1 (5 bases). The CDR3 is 15 residues long. Germline assignment: CDR1 SGHVS and CDR2 FQNEAQ. The germline V and J ends were trimmed by 2 bases and 2 bases, with 12 bases remaining between them. The CDR3 region has the DNA TGTGCCAGCAGCTTATACCCCCAGGGAAACTATGGCTACACCTTC. This encodes CASSLYPQGNYGYTF.

This clone was observed once. The chain combines TRBV5-1 with TRBJ1-2; D might be TRBD1 (5 bases). CDR1 is SGHRS and CDR2 is YFSETQ in the germline V gene. The length of the CDR3 is 13 residues. Between the trimmed V and J ends, which lost 0 bases and 8 bases, there was a span of 11 bases. This chain's CDR3 is CASSLEGAEGYTF. CDR3 nucleotide sequence: TGCGCCAGCAGCTTGGAAGGGGCGGAGGGCTACACCTTC.

This clone was recorded only once. V is TRBV19 and J is TRBJ1-5; 7 nucleotides align to TRBD1. This CDR3 region has 16 residues. Per the germline V gene, CDR1 is LNHDA and CDR2 is SQIVND (reference sequence). J gave up 2 bases and V 4 bases, and 8 bases lay outside the gene matches. The CDR3 spells CASSNRQGSGNQPQHF. CDR3 nucleotides: TGTGCCAGTAGTAACCGACAGGGAAGTGGCAATCAGCCCCAGCATTTT.

The chain links TRBV10-3 to TRBJ2-1, with 9 bases aligning to TRBD1. Germline V lookup: CDR1 ENHRY, CDR2 SYGVKD. The CDR3 extends over 13 amino acids. With 8 bases clipped from V and 6 bases from J, the junction kept 5 bases outside the gene matches. CDR3 sequence (DNA): TGTGCCATCTCCGGGACAGGGCCCAATGAGCAGTTCTTC. Protein product: CAISGTGPNEQFF.

The chain combines TRBV27 with TRBJ2-5; 7 bases are shared with TRBD1. The CDR3 has 15 amino acids. Germline loops: CDR1 MNHEY, CDR2 SMNVEV (reference sequence). With V trimmed by 5 bases and J by 4 bases, 10 bases remained unmatched. CDR3 protein: CASSLKDRVGETQYF. The DNA of the CDR3 is TGTGCCAGCAGTCTAAAAGACAGGGTGGGAGAGACCCAGTACTTC.

The chain is built from TRBV7-6 and TRBJ2-1, with 8 nucleotides matching TRBD1. This CDR3 spans 16 amino acids. The V segment lost 2 bases and the J segment 7 bases; nucleotides outside the gene matches: 10. Germline loops: CDR1 SGHVS, CDR2 FNYEAQ. CDR3 bases: TGTGCCAGCAGCTTACTGGGCAGGGGGCGAGTAAATGAGCAGTTCTTC. Its translation: CASSLLGRGRVNEQFF.

This clone was picked up one time. The gene calls are TRBV9 and TRBJ2-1; 12 bases align to TRBD2. This CDR3 contains 16 residues. The germline V gene has CDR1 SGDLS and CDR2 YYNGEE. Trimming removed 2 bases from V and 4 bases from J; junction bases left unmatched: 4. The CDR3 protein is CASSVRLAGEYNEQFF. DNA of the CDR3: TGTGCCAGCAGCGTCAGACTAGCGGGAGAGTACAATGAGCAGTTCTTC.

The V call is TRBV6-5, the J call TRBJ2-1; D remains ambiguous. The germline V and J ends were trimmed by 0 bases and 9 bases, with 6 bases remaining between them. Germline V gene lookup returns CDR1 MNHEY and CDR2 SVGAGI. The CDR3 sequence is 12 residues long. CDR3 region: CASSYSIGEQFF. CDR3 sequence (DNA): TGTGCCAGCAGTTACTCAATCGGTGAGCAGTTCTTC.

This chain links TRBV3-1 (or the pseudogene TRBV3-2) with TRBJ2-1; 9 positions agree with TRBD2. V was pared by 4 bases and J by 7 bases, with 11 bases of the junction left unmatched. The CDR3 runs 16 residues. Looked up from germline, CDR1 is LGHDT and CDR2 is YNNKEL (reference sequence). The CDR3 nucleotides read TGTGCCAGCAGCCCGGCGGGGGGCGGGAGGGGGAATGAGCAGTTCTTC. Translating it yields CASSPAGGGRGNEQFF.

The V call is TRBV3-1 (or the pseudogene TRBV3-2), the J call TRBJ1-5; D might be TRBD1 (6 bases). Germline values: CDR1 LGHDT, CDR2 YNNKEL (reference sequence). The CDR3 length is 13 residues. V was trimmed by 6 bases and J by 7 bases, leaving 13 bases between them. In DNA, the CDR3 is TGTGCCAGCAGTTTCCAGGGGTACCAGCCCCAGCATTTT. It translates to CASSFQGYQPQHF.

The V call is TRBV4-1, the J call TRBJ2-7; the D gene is possibly TRBD1 (5 bases). Trimming pared 4 bases from V and 5 bases from J, leaving 15 bases between. Germline CDR1 reads MGHRA; CDR2 reads YSYEKL. The CDR3 contains 14 residues. The CDR3 coding sequence is TGCGCCAGCAGCCTCGACAGTATTCAGAACGAGCAGTACTTC. Protein: CASSLDSIQNEQYF.

The chain employs TRBV5-4 and TRBJ2-4; D might be TRBD1 (6 bases). V was shortened by 1 base and J by 0 bases, with 14 bases between the two germline ends. CDR1 SGHNT and CDR2 YYREEE come from the germline V gene (reference sequence). The CDR3 spans 17 residues. For the CDR3, the DNA is TGTGCCAGCAGCTTGCGACCGGGACAACTAGCCAAAAACATTCAGTACTTC. As protein: CASSLRPGQLAKNIQYF.

The J gene is TRBJ2-7, the V gene TRBV10-2; 8 bases map to TRBD2. The trim removed 7 bases at V and 2 bases at J, leaving 10 bases unmatched. From germline, CDR1 is WSHSY and CDR2 SAAADI. There are 15 residues in the CDR3. CDR3 sequence (DNA): TGCGCCAGCACCCCCCCGGGAGGGGAAGCCTACGAGCAGTACTTC. Translated, it gives CASTPPGGEAYEQYF.

The CDR3 spells CASSSQTVNTEAFF. CDR3 DNA: TGTGCCAGTAGTTCACAGACGGTGAACACTGAAGCTTTCTTT. The chain employs TRBV19 and TRBJ1-1; D is unclear. Trimming removed 5 bases from V and 0 bases from J, with 10 bases in between. The length of the CDR3 is 14 residues. Germline CDR1 reads LNHDA; CDR2 reads SQIVND (reference sequence).

The chain recombines TRBV6-1 with TRBJ1-2; no clear D gene. Germline values: CDR1 MNHNS, CDR2 SASEGT. The CDR3 spans 15 residues. V was clipped by 3 bases and J by 8 bases, with 19 bases between them. In DNA form, the CDR3 reads TGTGCCAGCAGTGACAACCGGACGGGAGTAAGGGGCTACACCTTC. Translating gives CASSDNRTGVRGYTF.

The table lists this clone with a few counts. DNA for the CDR3: TGTGCCAGCAGCCCCCGGGACGGCACCTATGGCTACACCTTC. It translates to CASSPRDGTYGYTF. The V call is TRBV2, the J call TRBJ1-2; D is possibly TRBD1 (5 bases). CDR1 is SNHLY and CDR2 is FYNNEI in the germline V gene. This CDR3 has 14 residues. V lost 6 bases and J lost 4, with 15 bases in between.

This clone was found a few times. This rearrangement joins TRBV7-8 to TRBJ2-3; D is unresolved. Germline CDR1 SGHVS, CDR2 FQNEAQ. The CDR3 is made up of 14 amino acids. The V and J ends lost 1 base and 3 bases respectively, with 8 bases between them. The CDR3 nucleotides are TGTGCCAGCAGCTTAGACCGAAGGACAGATACGCAGTATTTT. As protein: CASSLDRRTDTQYF.

The J gene is TRBJ1-1, the V gene TRBV6-2 or TRBV6-3, with unresolved D. The germline V gene encodes CDR1 MNHEY and CDR2 SVGEGT. The CDR3 consists of 20 residues. The V gene lost 0 bases and the J gene lost 0 bases, with 23 bases spanning the gap. CDR3 loop: CASSYSWPASPLPLNTEAFF. The CDR3 DNA sequence: TGTGCCAGCAGTTACTCGTGGCCAGCTTCCCCACTCCCGCTGAACACTGAAGCTTTCTTT.

A note on this clone: The sample has other DNA sequences that encode this CDR3 too. This chain links TRBV2 with TRBJ1-5, with 10 bases fitting TRBD1. CDR3 length: 13 amino acids. With V trimmed by 6 bases and J by 7 bases, 3 bases remained unmatched. Germline loops: CDR1 SNHLY, CDR2 FYNNEI. DNA for the CDR3: TGTGCCAGCAGCGGACAGGGGGTCCAGCCCCAGCATTTT. Residues: CASSGQGVQPQHF.

The genes are TRBV7-8 and TRBJ1-3; 8 nucleotides match TRBD1. With V trimmed by 5 bases and J by 2 bases, 2 bases remained unmatched. The CDR3 totals 14 residues. CDR1 and CDR2 from the germline V gene are SGHVS and FQNEAQ. For the CDR3, the DNA is TGTGCCAGCAGCCTACAGGGGGCTGGAAACACCATATATTTT. The encoded protein is CASSLQGAGNTIYF.

The chain combines TRBV7-2 with TRBJ1-1; unclear D gene. CDR3 length: 15 residues. V lost 3 bases, J lost 4 bases, and 15 bases lay in between. Germline V gene sequence: CDR1 SGHTA, CDR2 FQGNSA. CDR3 bases: TGTGCCAGCAGCTTGGCTCCGGGGATCGGCACTGAAGCTTTCTTT. Translation gives CASSLAPGIGTEAFF.

The chain has TRBV19 and TRBJ1-1, with 10 bases aligning to TRBD1. The V gene end was trimmed by 1 base and the J gene end by 3 bases; junction bases not matched to a gene: 11. This CDR3 spans 18 amino acids. Germline V gene sequence: CDR1 LNHDA, CDR2 SQIVND (reference sequence). CDR3 region: CASSIARDRGRGDTEAFF. The CDR3 nucleotides are TGTGCCAGTAGTATAGCAAGGGACAGGGGAAGGGGTGACACTGAAGCTTTCTTT.

This sequence joins TRBV5-1 and TRBJ1-2; no clear D. Germline CDR1 reads SGHRS; CDR2 reads YFSETQ. The CDR3 sequence is 14 residues long. Deletions cut 0 bases from V and 1 base from J, with 7 bases between. The CDR3 spells CASSLEHGNYGYTF. Here the CDR3 DNA reads TGCGCCAGCAGCTTGGAGCACGGTAACTATGGCTACACCTTC.

This chain uses TRBV23-1 with TRBJ2-4, with D unclear. TRBV23-1 is an ORF; its function is uncertain. V dropped 1 base and J dropped 0 bases, with 19 bases sitting between them. CDR3 length equals 19 residues. Here the CDR3 reads CASSQWSYRLVLAKNIQYF. The CDR3 nucleotides read TGCGCCAGCAGTCAATGGTCTTATCGACTGGTGCTAGCCAAAAACATTCAGTACTTC.

The rearrangement links TRBV19 to TRBJ1-4; TRBD1 might be the D (6 bases). Per germline, CDR1 LNHDA and CDR2 SQIVND (reference sequence). This CDR3 spans 13 amino acids. The V end lost 7 bases, the J end lost 8 bases, and 14 bases lay between the germline ends. The CDR3 sequence: CASMVQGHEKLFF. The CDR3 region has the DNA TGTGCCAGTATGGTGCAGGGGCACGAAAAACTGTTTTTT.

V gene TRBV5-4 combines with J gene TRBJ2-4, with 8 bases matching TRBD2. From germline, CDR1 is SGHNT and CDR2 YYREEE (reference sequence). This CDR3 has 17 amino acids. The ends lost 4 bases at V and 0 bases at J; junction bases unmatched: 9. The DNA for the CDR3 is TGTGCCAGCAGCGGGGGGTGGCTAGCGGGAGCCAAAAACATTCAGTACTTC. This sequence encodes CASSGGWLAGAKNIQYF.